These 10 T cell receptor beta chains originate from one sample sequenced in a study of T cells after yellow fever vaccination (dated by TCRdb to between 2019 and 2020). Receptor libraries were prepared by 5' RACE. The sample was run on an Illumina NovaSeq 6000. TCRdb redid the processing of the public reads, applying fastp at Q25 and MiXCR, and retained in-frame beta chains. Each entry merges the rows of one CDR3 protein and shows their most common DNA and genes. The sample yields fewer than 500,000 distinct CDR3 sequences; over 15% were counted once. The ten largest account for roughly 19% of the sample. The sample's treatment or condition label, in plain terms: live attenuated yellow fever vaccine strain. The sequencing here drew on PBMCs, taken before the yellow fever booster vaccination. The source of these receptors is a man aged 18 to 30 who received the YFV17D yellow fever vaccine.

This clonotype was observed a handful of times. The chain recombines TRBV5-4 with TRBJ2-4; the D is unclear. Germline loops: CDR1 SGHNT, CDR2 YYREEE (reference sequence). The CDR3 spans 12 residues. V was pared by 3 bases and J by 7 bases, with 8 bases between. The DNA of the CDR3 is TGTGCCAGCAGCTCCGATCTGAACATTCAGTACTTC. Translation: CASSSDLNIQYF.

J is TRBJ2-7 and V is TRBV18; D uncertain. The CDR3 consists of 11 residues. Trimming removed 5 bases from V and 6 bases from J, with 8 bases in between. CDR1 and CDR2 from the germline V gene are KGHSH and LQKENI. DNA for the CDR3: TGTGCCAGCTCAGCCGCCCTCGAGCAGTACTTC. Translation gives CASSAALEQYF.

This clonotype was seen more than once but under ten times. The gene calls are TRBV10-3 and TRBJ1-1, with TRBD1 matching 7 bases. Germline values: CDR1 ENHRY, CDR2 SYGVKD. CDR3 size: 14 residues. V lost 10 bases, J lost 1 base, and 9 bases stayed unmatched. CDR3 DNA sequence: TGTGCCACCAACTACAGGGGATCGAACACTGAAGCTTTCTTT. Protein product: CATNYRGSNTEAFF.

The chain combines TRBV20-1 with TRBJ1-1, with D hard to call. The germline V and J ends were trimmed by 1 base and 1 base, with 16 bases remaining between them. Germline CDR1 DFQATT, CDR2 SNEGSKA (reference sequence). This CDR3 contains 16 residues. CDR3 in amino acids: CSARVIGPWGNTEAFF. The DNA of the CDR3 is TGCAGTGCTAGAGTGATAGGGCCATGGGGGAACACTGAAGCTTTCTTT.

The chain joins TRBV4-1 to TRBJ1-4, with unresolved D. The CDR3 loop spans 18 amino acids. Germline V gene sequence: CDR1 MGHRA, CDR2 YSYEKL. The V end was cut by 3 bases, the J end by 0 bases, with 17 bases between. The CDR3 DNA sequence: TGCGCCAGCAGCCAGTACGGCTATACCACCTCAACTAATGAAAAACTGTTTTTT. It encodes CASSQYGYTTSTNEKLFF.

The chain is built from TRBV12-3 or TRBV12-4 and TRBJ2-4; no firm D call. The CDR3 has 15 residues. The V end was cut by 3 bases, the J end by 0 bases, with 9 bases between. This CDR3 reads CASSFEGIAKNIQYF. As DNA, the CDR3 is TGTGCCAGCAGTTTCGAAGGAATAGCCAAAAACATTCAGTACTTC.

The V call is TRBV4-1, the J call TRBJ2-3, with 8 bases fitting TRBD2. This CDR3 is 15 amino acids long. Germline V CDR1 and CDR2: MGHRA, YSYEKL. The junction had 4 bases not matched to a gene; V was cut back by 2 bases and J by 3 bases. CDR3 sequence reads: CASSQTGLETDTQYF. CDR3 in DNA: TGCGCCAGCAGCCAAACGGGACTAGAAACAGATACGCAGTATTTT.

This clonotype was observed a handful of times. The CDR3 DNA is TGCAGCGTTGCGGACAGGAACGAGCAGTACGTC. Its translation is CSVADRNEQYV. The J gene is TRBJ2-7, the V gene TRBV29-1, with 7 bases that match TRBD1. This CDR3 is 11 amino acids long. The trim removed 4 bases at V and 5 bases at J, leaving 2 bases unmatched. From germline, CDR1 is SQVTM and CDR2 ANQGSEA.

Here the CDR3 reads CASSLGRTGGKETQYF. CDR3 nucleotides: TGTGCCAGCAGCTTAGGAAGGACAGGGGGGAAAGAGACCCAGTACTTC. The chain is built from TRBV7-6 and TRBJ2-5; TRBD1 agrees at 10 bases. Germline-derived CDR1 and CDR2 are SGHVS and FNYEAQ. This CDR3 spans 16 amino acids. Trimming at V came to 1 base and at J to 3 bases, leaving 5 bases not matched to a gene.

V is TRBV28 and J is TRBJ2-7; D possibly corresponds to TRBD1 (8 bases). The V and J ends lost 6 bases and 2 bases respectively, with 11 bases between them. The CDR3 has 13 residues. Germline-derived CDR1 and CDR2 are MDHEN and SYDVKM. The CDR3 DNA follows: TGTGCCAGCAGCACAGGGGGGGCCTACGAGCAGTACTTC. Residues: CASSTGGAYEQYF.